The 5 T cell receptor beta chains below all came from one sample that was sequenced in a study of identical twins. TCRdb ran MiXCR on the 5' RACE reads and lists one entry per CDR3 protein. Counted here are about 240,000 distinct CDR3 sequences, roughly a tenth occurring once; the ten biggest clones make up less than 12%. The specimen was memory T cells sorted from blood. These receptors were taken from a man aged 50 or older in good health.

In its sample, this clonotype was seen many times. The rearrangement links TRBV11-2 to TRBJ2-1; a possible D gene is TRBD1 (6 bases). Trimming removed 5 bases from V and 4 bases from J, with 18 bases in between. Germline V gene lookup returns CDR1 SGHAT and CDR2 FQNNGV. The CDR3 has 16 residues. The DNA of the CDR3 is TGTGCCAGCAGCCGACACAGGGACCCCACTTACAATGAGCAGTTCTTC. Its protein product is CASSRHRDPTYNEQFF.

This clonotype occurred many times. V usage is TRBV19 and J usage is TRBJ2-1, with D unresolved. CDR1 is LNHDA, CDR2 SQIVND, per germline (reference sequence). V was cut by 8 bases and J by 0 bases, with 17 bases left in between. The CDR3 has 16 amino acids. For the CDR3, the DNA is TGTGCCAGTCCAATGAAACAGCTTAGCTCCTACAATGAGCAGTTCTTC. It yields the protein CASPMKQLSSYNEQFF.

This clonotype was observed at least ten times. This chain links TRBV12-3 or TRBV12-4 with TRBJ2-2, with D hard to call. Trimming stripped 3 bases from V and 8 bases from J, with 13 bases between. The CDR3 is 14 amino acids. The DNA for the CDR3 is TGTGCCAGCAGTTTTAGCCCCCGCGTGGGGGAGCTGTTTTTT. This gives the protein CASSFSPRVGELFF.

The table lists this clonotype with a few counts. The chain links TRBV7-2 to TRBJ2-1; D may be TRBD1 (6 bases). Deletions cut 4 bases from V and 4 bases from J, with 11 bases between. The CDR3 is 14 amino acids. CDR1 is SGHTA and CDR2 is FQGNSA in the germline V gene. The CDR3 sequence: CASSSPQGYNEQFF. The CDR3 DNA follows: TGTGCCAGCAGCTCCCCCCAGGGGTACAATGAGCAGTTCTTC.

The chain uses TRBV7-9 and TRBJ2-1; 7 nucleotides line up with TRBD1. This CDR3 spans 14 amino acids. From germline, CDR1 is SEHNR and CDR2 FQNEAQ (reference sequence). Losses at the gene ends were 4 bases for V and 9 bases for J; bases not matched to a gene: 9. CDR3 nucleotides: TGTGCCAGCAGCTATGACAGGGAGTTTGGTGAGCAGTTCTTC. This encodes CASSYDREFGEQFF.